The 30 T cell receptor beta chains reported below all come from one sample, sequenced in a study of CD8+ T cells in alopecia areata. RNA was extracted and reverse transcribed into cDNA as the sequencing template. TCRdb's copy holds only in-frame clones and misses some; the assay was immunoSEQ multiplex PCR. The sample includes some 110,000 clones, none of them occurring once. Sequenced: lesional skin. Source of these receptors: a C3H/HeJ mouse with alopecia areata. Strain MHC haplotype: H2-k.

Of note for this clone: Any gene name here is a mouse gene name. The sequence runs out 4 residues before the end of the CDR3; the remainder is reconstructed from the germline J gene. Other nucleotide sequences in the sample specify the same CDR3. This chain uses TRBV1 with TRBJ2-1, with TRBD1 identical over 10 bases. Germline CDR1 is NSQYPW and CDR2 is LRSPGD (reference sequence). The CDR3 totals 14 residues. CDR3 DNA, as far as it was read: TGCACCTGCAGTGGGGACAGGGGAGACGCT. Protein: CTCSGDRGDA. The whole CDR3 protein reads CTCSGDRGDAEQFF.

In the case of this clone: Gene labels here are mouse ones. The read ends 4 residues before the CDR3 terminus; that terminus is restored from the germline J gene. The J gene is TRBJ1-4, the V gene TRBV13-3, with TRBD1 matching 10 bases. The length of the CDR3 is 15 residues. V lost 4 bases and J lost 6; bases outside the gene matches: 6. Germline V CDR1 and CDR2: NNHDY, SYVADS. CDR3 DNA, as far as it was read: TGTGCCAGCAGTCCGGGACAGGGGAGAGACGAA. It is translated as CASSPGQGRDE. The CDR3 as a whole reads CASSPGQGRDERLFF.

Details on this clone: Mouse names are used for the genes. The read stops 4 residues short of the end of the CDR3; the missing end is completed from the germline J gene. The V gene is TRBV1, the J gene TRBJ2-1; D might be TRBD1 (6 bases). Trimming removed 6 bases at V and 4 bases at J, with 10 bases between. The CDR3 runs to 13 residues. Germline V gene lookup returns CDR1 NSQYPW and CDR2 LRSPGD (reference sequence). The CDR3 bases that were read are TGCACCTGCAGAACAGGGTCTTATGCT. It encodes CTCRTGSYA. The whole CDR3 reads CTCRTGSYAEQFF.

About this clone: Gene labels here are mouse ones. The read ends 4 residues early relative to the CDR3; the germline J gene fills the gap. This chain links TRBV1 with TRBJ2-7; D gene uncertain. Per the germline V gene, CDR1 is NSQYPW and CDR2 is LRSPGD (reference sequence). The CDR3 loop spans 15 amino acids. V was pared by 1 base and J by 0 bases, with 10 bases between. CDR3 DNA (partial): TGCACCTGCAGTGCAGCTAGCAGAAGCTCCTAT. Translating it yields CTCSAASRSSY. The entire CDR3 is CTCSAASRSSYEQYF.

In this sample, this clone turned up a few times. The protein given in TCRdb and the translation of the DNA differ at residue 13, and the sequence presented here derives from the DNA. These gene names are mouse names. Sequencing ends 3 residues short of the CDR3 end; the germline J gene provides the rest. The chain recombines TRBV13-3 with TRBJ1-6; TRBD1 matches 7 bases. TRBJ1-6 carries the ORF label, with uncertain function. Trimming at V came to 0 bases and at J to 4 bases, leaving 4 bases not matched to a gene. Germline V gene lookup returns CDR1 NNHDY and CDR2 SYVADS. The CDR3 is 16 residues long. The CDR3 DNA, read in part, is TGTGCCAGCAGTGATGGAGGGACAGAATATAATTCGCCC. It translates to CASSDGGTEYNSP. The CDR3 in full is CASSDGGTEYNSPLYF.

This clone was seen a few times. These gene names are mouse names. The observed sequence ends 4 residues before the CDR3 terminus, with the missing tail filled in from the germline J gene. V usage is TRBV5 and J usage is TRBJ2-3, with TRBD2 matching 8 bases. Germline V lookup: CDR1 LGHNA, CDR2 YNLKQL (reference sequence). J was trimmed by 1 base and V by 0 bases; bases with no gene match: 6. The CDR3 is 17 residues long. The covered CDR3 bases are TGTGCCAGCAGCCAAGACTCTGGGGGGATTGGTGCAGAA. Translating gives CASSQDSGGIGAE. The complete CDR3 reads CASSQDSGGIGAETLYF.

As regards this clone: All gene names here are mouse names. The read ends 4 residues before the CDR3 terminus; that terminus is restored from the germline J gene. The chain is built from TRBV13-3 and TRBJ1-2; D may be TRBD1 (6 bases). V was clipped by 2 bases and J by 4 bases, with 15 bases between them. Germline CDR1 and CDR2: NNHDY and SYVADS. The CDR3 runs 15 residues. The sequenced CDR3 bases are TGTGCCAGCAGTGAAGGGGAGGGGGGCGCCTCC. Protein: CASSEGEGGAS. The whole CDR3 sequence is CASSEGEGGASDYTF.

About this clone itself: Gene names are mouse gene names. The CDR3 extends 4 residues past the end of the read, so its final part is completed from the germline J gene. This chain uses TRBV19 with TRBJ1-1, with D perhaps TRBD1 (6 bases). Germline loops: CDR1 FNHDT, CDR2 SITEND (reference sequence). The CDR3 consists of 15 residues. Trimming shortened V by 0 bases and J by 4 bases, and 13 bases separated the two germline ends. CDR3 protein: CASSIAQGRGTEVFF. Partial CDR3 DNA: TGTGCCAGCAGTATAGCGCAGGGGAGAGGCACA.

About this clone: Gene names follow the mouse nomenclature. The observed sequence ends 4 residues before the CDR3 terminus, with the missing tail filled in from the germline J gene. The chain combines TRBV13-2 with TRBJ2-7, with D hard to call. The CDR3 totals 13 residues. Trimming left V 0 bases short and J 3 bases short, with 7 bases between. Germline lookup yields CDR1 NNHNN and CDR2 SYGAGS (reference sequence). The sequenced CDR3 bases are TGTGCCAGCGGTGATGTAAGGTTCTAT. Translating gives CASGDVRFY. The full CDR3 is CASGDVRFYEQYF.

On this clone itself: The listed genes are named as in mouse. Read sequence stops 4 residues before the CDR3 end, and the germline J gene provides the missing end. The V call is TRBV19, the J call TRBJ2-7; TRBD1 matches at 8 bases. The CDR3 sequence is 12 residues long. The V gene's germline CDR1 is FNHDT and CDR2 SITEND (reference sequence). Trimming took 7 bases from V and 3 from J; bases not matched to a gene: 3. This CDR3 reads CASRTGNYEQYF. The sequenced part of the CDR3 DNA is TGTGCCAGCCGGACAGGGAACTAT.

In its sample, this clone was seen many times. Here the gene names and germline are mouse. Coverage ceases 4 residues before the CDR3 finishes, and the germline J gene fills in the end. J is TRBJ2-7 and V is TRBV13-3; D unclear. There are 12 residues in the CDR3. Germline V gene sequence: CDR1 NNHDY, CDR2 SYVADS. CDR3 DNA (partial): TGTGCCAGCAGTGATCGTCCTTAT. Protein: CASSDRPY. The whole CDR3 sequence reads CASSDRPYEQYF.

This clone was seen a handful of times. Mouse gene names apply. The CDR3 extends 4 residues past the end of the read, so its final part is completed from the germline J gene. The chain is built from TRBV13-3 and TRBJ2-3; a possible D gene is TRBD1 (5 bases). Germline values: CDR1 NNHDY, CDR2 SYVADS. V was clipped by 5 bases and J by 3 bases, with 10 bases between them. This CDR3 spans 13 amino acids. The CDR3 reads CASRTSGAETLYF. The part of the CDR3 DNA that was read is TGTGCCAGCAGAACCTCAGGGGCAGAA.

In the case of this clone: Genes and germline come from the mouse. Read data end 4 residues before the CDR3 end; the end is taken from the germline J gene. This chain links TRBV1 with TRBJ1-1, with D possibly TRBD1 on 6 matching bases. The CDR3 contains 16 residues. Germline V lookup: CDR1 NSQYPW, CDR2 LRSPGD (reference sequence). CDR3 DNA (partial): TGCACCTGCAGTGCAAATCGGGACTGGGGGGGCGAA. Its protein is CTCSANRDWGGE. The CDR3 in full is CTCSANRDWGGEEVFF.

With respect to this clone: Mouse names are used for the genes. Coverage ceases 4 residues before the CDR3 finishes, and the germline J gene fills in the end. The chain carries TRBV1 and TRBJ2-3; D is perhaps TRBD1 or TRBD2 (10 bases each). Germline CDR1 and CDR2: NSQYPW and LRSPGD (reference sequence). V was pared by 3 bases and J by 1 base, with 23 bases between. This CDR3 comprises 19 residues. CDR3 loop: CTCSARQGAGGAGAETLYF. Incomplete CDR3 DNA: TGCACCTGCAGTGCCCGACAGGGGGCTGGGGGGGCGGGTGCAGAA.

This clone occurred many times. The protein given in TCRdb and the translation of the DNA differ at residue 14, and the sequence presented here derives from the DNA. Mouse names are used for the genes. CDR3 region: CASSDGQTFSYNSPLYF. The part of the CDR3 DNA that was read is TGTGCCAGCAGTGATGGACAAACTTTTTCCTATAATTCGCCC. The J gene is TRBJ1-6, the V gene TRBV13-3; D is unclear. The read ends 3 residues before the CDR3 terminus; that terminus is restored from the germline J gene. TRBJ1-6 is marked as an open reading frame, function uncertain. The germline V gene has CDR1 NNHDY and CDR2 SYVADS. The CDR3 contains 17 residues. Trimming took 0 bases from V and 0 from J, leaving 10 bases between them.

This clone came up a few times. Genes and germline are mouse. The CDR3 is cut off 4 residues early in the read; its end comes from the germline J gene. The chain recombines TRBV13-3 with TRBJ1-4; tentatively, D is TRBD1 (6 bases). Trimming shortened V by 4 bases and J by 6 bases, and 13 bases separated the two germline ends. Germline V gene data show CDR1 as NNHDY and CDR2 as SYVADS. CDR3 size: 14 residues. CDR3 region: CASSPQGRDERLFF. Incomplete CDR3 DNA: TGTGCCAGCAGTCCACAGGGAAGGGACGAA. Together with reference TRBV13-3 and TRBJ1-4, the CDR3 gives the full variable domain: EAAVTQSPRSKVAVTGGKVTLSCHQTNNHDYMYWYRQDTGHGLRLIHYSYVADSTEKGDIPDGYKASRPSQENFSLILELASLSQTAVYFCASSPQGRDERLFFGHGTKLSVL.

For this clone: The DNA translation disagrees with the TCRdb protein at residue 12, so the protein in this description comes from the DNA. Gene names denote mouse genes. The missing CDR3 end, 3 residues past where the read stops, is filled in from the germline J gene. The chain recombines TRBV13-3 with TRBJ1-3, with 7 bases lining up with TRBD1. Germline-derived CDR1 and CDR2 are NNHDY and SYVADS. The CDR3 contains 15 residues. V lost 2 bases and J lost 4; bases outside the gene matches: 6. CDR3 amino acids: CASSDRGTRGNTLYF. The part of the CDR3 DNA that was read is TGTGCCAGCAGTGACAGGGGGACTCGGGGAAATACG.

Concerning this clone itself: The gene names here belong to mouse. The CDR3 is cut off 4 residues early in the read; its end comes from the germline J gene. This chain uses TRBV1 with TRBJ2-2; a possible D gene is TRBD2 (7 bases). The CDR3 consists of 15 residues. Trimming took 3 bases from V and 3 from J, leaving 11 bases between them. CDR1 NSQYPW and CDR2 LRSPGD come from the germline V gene (reference sequence). CDR3 residues: CTCSAGGLDTGQLYF. Incomplete CDR3 DNA: TGCACCTGCAGTGCTGGGGGGCTCGACACCGGG.

This clone was counted a few times. The genes are named according to mouse. The read ends 4 residues before the CDR3 terminus; that terminus is restored from the germline J gene. The J gene is TRBJ1-1, the V gene TRBV31; the match to TRBD1 covers 10 bases. This CDR3 spans 14 amino acids. V lost 2 bases to trimming and J lost 1 base; unmatched junction nucleotides: 1. Germline-derived CDR1 and CDR2 are GKSSPN and SITVG. The CDR3 region is CAWSGDRGNTEVFF. CDR3 DNA, as far as it was read: TGTGCCTGGAGTGGGGACAGGGGAAACACA.

This clone was seen more than once but under ten times. Genes here carry mouse names. Read data end 4 residues before the CDR3 end; the end is taken from the germline J gene. The same CDR3 can be traced to other DNA sequences in this sample. The chain joins TRBV19 to TRBJ2-5; 9 bases are a match to TRBD1. With V trimmed by 7 bases and J by 3 bases, 0 bases remained unmatched. CDR3 length: 12 residues. The germline CDR1 and CDR2 sequences are FNHDT and SITEND (reference sequence). The CDR3: CASGQGQDTQYF. The sequenced CDR3 bases are TGTGCCAGCGGACAGGGGCAAGAC.

This clone was counted at least ten times. Gene names and germline refer to mouse. Read data end 4 residues before the CDR3 end; the end is taken from the germline J gene. The rearrangement links TRBV13-3 to TRBJ1-2, with 9 positions matching TRBD1. The CDR3 has 14 residues. Unmatched junction bases numbered 5, after V lost 4 bases and J lost 4 bases. The germline CDR1 and CDR2 sequences are NNHDY and SYVADS. The CDR3 sequence is CASSNRGRRSDYTF. The DNA read from the CDR3 is TGTGCCAGCAGTAACAGGGGGCGCCGCTCC.

This clone was recorded a few times. The gene symbols are mouse symbols. The CDR3 end is not reached by the read, which stops 4 residues before it; the germline J gene fills it in. The rearrangement uses TRBV17 and TRBJ2-5, with D tentatively TRBD2 (6 bases). Germline lookup yields CDR1 MNHDT and CDR2 YYDKIL. V dropped 5 bases and J dropped 0 bases, with 9 bases sitting between them. CDR3 size: 14 residues. The covered CDR3 bases are TGTGCTAGCAGTTTGGGGGTTAACCAAGAC. This encodes CASSLGVNQD. The entire CDR3 is CASSLGVNQDTQYF.

This clone was seen more than once but under ten times. Here the gene names and germline are mouse. The read is 4 residues too short to cover the CDR3 end, so that end is filled in from the germline J gene. The chain employs TRBV13-3 and TRBJ2-3; possible D gene TRBD1, 5 bases. Germline V gene lookup returns CDR1 NNHDY and CDR2 SYVADS. The length of the CDR3 is 13 residues. The CDR3 bases that were read are TGTGCCAGCAGTGATGGCGACAGAGAA. Translated, it gives CASSDGDRE. The whole CDR3 reads CASSDGDRETLYF.

In this sample, this clone turned up a few times. Gene names and germline refer to mouse. The read terminates 4 residues ahead of where the CDR3 ends, so the germline J gene completes it. The chain carries TRBV13-3 and TRBJ2-7; TRBD2 agrees at 8 bases. Germline CDR1 is NNHDY and CDR2 is SYVADS. This CDR3 is built from 15 residues. V lost 3 bases to trimming and J lost 3 bases; unmatched junction nucleotides: 8. CDR3 DNA (partial): TGTGCCAGCAGTGGGAACTGGGGGTTCCTCTAT. As protein: CASSGNWGFLY. The full CDR3 protein reads CASSGNWGFLYEQYF.

Of note for this clone: Gene names and germline refer to mouse. The read falls 4 residues short of the CDR3 end, and the missing part is taken from the germline J gene. This chain uses TRBV13-3 with TRBJ1-2; tentatively, D is TRBD1 (5 bases). Trimming stripped 3 bases from V and 0 bases from J, with 12 bases between. Germline V gene sequence: CDR1 NNHDY, CDR2 SYVADS. The CDR3 sequence is 15 residues long. CDR3 amino acids: CASSGGTGANSDYTF. The CDR3 bases that were read are TGTGCCAGCAGTGGGGGAACAGGAGCAAACTCC.

About this clone itself: At residue 10, the TCRdb amino acid sequence and the translated nucleotide sequence differ, so the protein here is the DNA translation. The listed genes are named as in mouse. The CDR3 goes on 3 residues after the read ends, and that part is filled in from the germline J gene. The genes are TRBV13-3 and TRBJ1-6; 8 bases are a match to TRBD1. TRBJ1-6 is filed as an ORF, its function uncertain. V trimming: 6 bases; J trimming: 10 bases; junction bases outside the gene matches: 6. This CDR3 has 13 amino acids. In germline, CDR1 is NNHDY, CDR2 SYVADS. CDR3 residues: CASMDRVGSPLYF. The sequenced part of the CDR3 DNA is TGTGCCAGCATGGACAGGGTGGGGTCGCCC.

This clone was observed many times. Gene and germline names: mouse. With the read ending 4 residues before the CDR3 end, the germline J gene is used to fill in that end. The sample has other DNA sequences that encode this CDR3 too. The rearrangement joins TRBV13-3 to TRBJ2-5; 12 nucleotides align to TRBD2. J gave up 3 bases and V 1 base, and 3 bases lay outside the gene matches. Germline V lookup: CDR1 NNHDY, CDR2 SYVADS. This CDR3 is built from 16 residues. CDR3 DNA (partial): TGTGCCAGCAGTGATCCCGGGACTGGGGGGCAAGAC. This codes for CASSDPGTGGQD. The full CDR3 protein reads CASSDPGTGGQDTQYF.

On this clone: Gene labels here are mouse ones. The missing CDR3 end, 4 residues past where the read stops, is filled in from the germline J gene. The chain combines TRBV1 with TRBJ2-3; D is perhaps TRBD1 (5 bases). Germline assignment: CDR1 NSQYPW and CDR2 LRSPGD (reference sequence). Between the trimmed V and J ends, which lost 0 bases and 4 bases, there was a span of 11 bases. This CDR3 comprises 15 residues. CDR3 bases read: TGCACCTGCAGTGCAGATTCAGGGATCCCAGAA. Protein product: CTCSADSGIPE. The whole CDR3 protein is CTCSADSGIPETLYF.

This clone has a handful of counts. The gene symbols are mouse symbols. The CDR3 goes on 4 residues after the read ends, and that part is filled in from the germline J gene. This chain connects TRBV13-3 to TRBJ2-3, with 11 bases aligning to TRBD2. Germline CDR1 NNHDY, CDR2 SYVADS. The CDR3 has 18 residues. Germline trimming cut 1 base from V and 0 bases from J; bases unmatched to any gene: 7. The sequenced part of the CDR3 DNA is TGTGCCAGCAGTGATCGGGACTGGGGGTCCTCTAGTGCAGAA. Its protein product is CASSDRDWGSSSAE. The whole CDR3 sequence reads CASSDRDWGSSSAETLYF.

This clone has just a few counts. TCRdb's protein sequence differs at residue 13 from the translated DNA; the protein presented here follows the DNA. These gene names are mouse names. The CDR3 end falls 3 residues outside the read, so it is completed with the germline J gene. The chain joins TRBV1 to TRBJ1-6, with 8 bases fitting TRBD1. TRBJ1-6 is noted as an ORF with a role that remains uncertain. Germline V gene sequence: CDR1 NSQYPW, CDR2 LRSPGD (reference sequence). There are 16 residues in the CDR3. V lost 5 bases to trimming and J lost 8 bases; unmatched junction nucleotides: 11. CDR3 region: CTCSTLGQAFDSPLYF. CDR3 DNA, as far as it was read: TGCACCTGCAGTACTCTGGGACAGGCGTTTGATTCGCCC.